This TCR beta chain was found in a study of memory CD4+ T cells and cytomegalovirus serostatus. Study results and limitations: Median bootstrapped AUC for CMV status was approximately 0.94 originally, 0.75 to 0.91 US-trained.

Germline V gene lookup returns CDR1 MNHNS and CDR2 SASEGT. V was shortened by 3 bases and J by 0 bases, with 9 bases between the two germline ends. CDR3 size: 15 residues. As processed by the authors: Out-of-frame sequences were removed, leaving roughly 2,200,000 distinct TCRbeta sequences. Clones were read by immunoSEQ multiplex PCR, and TCRdb kept only the in-frame ones, dropping some. V and J calls and clone size are as listed in that table; D and trimming were resolved from the DNA. This table holds 85,000 to 100,000 clones, roughly 80% found once. With regard to this clone: What it recognizes is unknown.

The sort gate was single viable CD3+CD4+CD8-CD45RO+ cells for memory CD4+ T cells. The sample taken for sequencing was memory CD4+ T cells from blood. This sequence joins TRBV6-1 and TRBJ2-4; D is uncertain. The receptor's source is an adult in good health and CMV-seropositive. Written as DNA, the CDR3 is TGTGCCAGCAGTGAGACTCGACAAGCCAAAAACATTCAGTACTTC. Its translation: CASSETRQAKNIQYF.